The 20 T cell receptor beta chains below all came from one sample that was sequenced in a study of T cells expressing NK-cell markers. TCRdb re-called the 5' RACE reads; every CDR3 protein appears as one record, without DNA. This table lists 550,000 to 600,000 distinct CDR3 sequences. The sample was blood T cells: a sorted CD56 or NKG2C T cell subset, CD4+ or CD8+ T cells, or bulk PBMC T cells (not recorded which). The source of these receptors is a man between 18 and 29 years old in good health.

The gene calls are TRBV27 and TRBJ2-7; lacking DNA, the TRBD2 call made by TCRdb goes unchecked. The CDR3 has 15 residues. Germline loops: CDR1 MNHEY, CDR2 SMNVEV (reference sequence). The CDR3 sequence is CASSLVGGSVSVQYF.

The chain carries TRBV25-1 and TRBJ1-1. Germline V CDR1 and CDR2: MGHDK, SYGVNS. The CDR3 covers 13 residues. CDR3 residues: CASSREGFTEAFF.

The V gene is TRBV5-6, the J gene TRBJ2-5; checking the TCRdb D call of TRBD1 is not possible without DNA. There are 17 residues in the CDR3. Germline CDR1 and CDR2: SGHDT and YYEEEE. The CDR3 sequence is CASSWQDSSRERETQYF.

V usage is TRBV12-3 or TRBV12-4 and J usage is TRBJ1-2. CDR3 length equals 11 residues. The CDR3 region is CASAAIYGYTF.

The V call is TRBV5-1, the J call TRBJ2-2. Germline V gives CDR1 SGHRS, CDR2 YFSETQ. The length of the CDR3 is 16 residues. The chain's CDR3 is CASSLSAGANTGELFF.

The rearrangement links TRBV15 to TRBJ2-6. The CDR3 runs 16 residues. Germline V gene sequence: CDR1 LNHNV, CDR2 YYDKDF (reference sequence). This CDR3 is CATSASRDSGANVLTF.

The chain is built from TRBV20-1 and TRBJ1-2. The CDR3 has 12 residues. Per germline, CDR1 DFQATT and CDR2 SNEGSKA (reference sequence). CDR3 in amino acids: CSATGGGGGYTF.

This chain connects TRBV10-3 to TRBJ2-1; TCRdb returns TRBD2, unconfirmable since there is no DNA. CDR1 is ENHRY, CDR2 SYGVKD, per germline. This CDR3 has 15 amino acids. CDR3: CAISDSGREYNEQFF.

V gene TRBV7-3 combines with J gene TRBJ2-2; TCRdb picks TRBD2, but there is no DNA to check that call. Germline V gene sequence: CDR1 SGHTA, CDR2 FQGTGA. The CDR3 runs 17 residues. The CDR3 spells CASSLGPRGRDTGELFF. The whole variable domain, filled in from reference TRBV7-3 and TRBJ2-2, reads GAGVSQTPSNKVTEKGKYVELRCDPISGHTALYWYRQSLGQGPEFLIYFQGTGAADDSGLPNDRFFAVRPEGSVSTLKIQRTERGDSAVYLCASSLGPRGRDTGELFFGEGSRLTVL.

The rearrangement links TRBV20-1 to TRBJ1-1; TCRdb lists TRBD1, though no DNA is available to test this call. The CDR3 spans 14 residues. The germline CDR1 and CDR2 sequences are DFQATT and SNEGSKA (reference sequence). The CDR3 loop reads CSAPGQELNTEAFF.

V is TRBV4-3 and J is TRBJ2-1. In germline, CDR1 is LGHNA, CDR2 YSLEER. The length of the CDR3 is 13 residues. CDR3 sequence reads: CASSQYLSSEQFF.

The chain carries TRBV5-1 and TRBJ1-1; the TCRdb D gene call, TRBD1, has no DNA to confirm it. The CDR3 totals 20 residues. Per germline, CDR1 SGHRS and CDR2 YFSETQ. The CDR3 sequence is CASSLEWWDREGDLNTEAFF.

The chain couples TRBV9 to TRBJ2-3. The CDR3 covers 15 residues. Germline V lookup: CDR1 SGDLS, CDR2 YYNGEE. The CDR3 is CASSVFSSSTDTQYF. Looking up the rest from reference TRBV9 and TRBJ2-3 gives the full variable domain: DSGVTQTPKHLITATGQRVTLRCSPRSGDLSVYWYQQSLDQGLQFLIQYYNGEERAKGNILERFSAQQFPDLHSELNLSSLELGDSALYFCASSVFSSSTDTQYFGPGTRLTVL.

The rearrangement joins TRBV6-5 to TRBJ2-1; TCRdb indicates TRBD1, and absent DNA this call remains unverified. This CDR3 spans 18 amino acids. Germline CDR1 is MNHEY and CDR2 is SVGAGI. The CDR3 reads CASSYSRRTGGAWNEQFF.

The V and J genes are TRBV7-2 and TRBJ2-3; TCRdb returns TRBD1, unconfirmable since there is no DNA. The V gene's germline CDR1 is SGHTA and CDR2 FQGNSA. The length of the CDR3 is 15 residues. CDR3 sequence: CASSLRQLVTDTQYF.

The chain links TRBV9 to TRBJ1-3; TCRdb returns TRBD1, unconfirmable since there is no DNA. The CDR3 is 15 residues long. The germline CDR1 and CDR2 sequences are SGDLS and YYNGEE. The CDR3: CASSPGTGVGNTIYF.

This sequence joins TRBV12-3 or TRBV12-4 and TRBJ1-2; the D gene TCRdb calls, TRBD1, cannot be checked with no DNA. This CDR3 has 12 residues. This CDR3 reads CASSPGTGWNTF.

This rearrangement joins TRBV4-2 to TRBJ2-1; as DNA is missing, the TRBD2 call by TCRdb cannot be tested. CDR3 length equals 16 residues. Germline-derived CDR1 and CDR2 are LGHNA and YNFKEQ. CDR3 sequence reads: CASSQEGTARYNEQFF.

CDR3: CGRAVAGDTQYF. V is TRBV20-1 and J is TRBJ2-3; the TCRdb call, TRBD2, lacks DNA for checking. Germline-derived CDR1 and CDR2 are DFQATT and SNEGSKA (reference sequence). The CDR3 is made up of 12 amino acids.

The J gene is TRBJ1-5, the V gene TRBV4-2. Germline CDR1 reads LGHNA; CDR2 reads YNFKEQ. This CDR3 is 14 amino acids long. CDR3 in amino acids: CASSQDLINQPQHF.